A single sample gave rise to the 5 T cell receptor beta chains below, sequenced in a study of cytomegalovirus exposure and HLA in healthy donors. PCR primers comprised 60 Vbeta and 13 Jbeta primers. Generated by immunoSEQ multiplex PCR, the TCRdb table keeps only in-frame clones and is missing some. The sample consists of about 110,000 clones, over 70% of them appearing once. Sequencing was done on a sample of PBMCs. The receptors here all came from a boy aged 10-17 years in good health and CMV-seronegative.

The chain couples TRBV30 to TRBJ2-1, with 11 bases identical to TRBD2. There are 15 residues in the CDR3. J lost 7 bases, V lost 0 bases, and 5 bases had no gene match. Germline values: CDR1 GTSNPN, CDR2 SVGIG (reference sequence). The CDR3 spells CAWSVPGLAANEQFF. The CDR3, as DNA: TGTGCCTGGAGTGTGCCGGGACTAGCGGCAAATGAGCAGTTCTTC.

The chain's CDR3 is CASSLGTSGGYEQYF. The CDR3 coding sequence is TGCGCCAGCAGCCTCGGGACTAGCGGGGGGTACGAGCAGTACTTC. The chain recombines TRBV4-3 with TRBJ2-7, with 15 positions matching TRBD2. V lost 4 bases and J lost 4; bases outside the gene matches: 2. Germline loops: CDR1 LGHNA, CDR2 YSLEER. The CDR3 extends over 15 amino acids.

The sample holds a few counts of this clone. This chain connects TRBV14 to TRBJ2-4, with D unclear. Trimming cost V 4 bases and J 0 bases, with 10 bases left between them. The CDR3 sequence is 15 residues long. Looked up from germline, CDR1 is SGHDN and CDR2 is FVKESK. CDR3 residues: CASSPTWAAKNIQYF. Here the CDR3 DNA reads TGTGCCAGCAGCCCCACGTGGGCAGCCAAAAACATTCAGTACTTC.

J is TRBJ2-7 and V is TRBV7-3, with D possibly TRBD2 on 6 matching bases. The germline V and J ends were trimmed by 5 bases and 4 bases, with 12 bases remaining between them. The CDR3 extends over 13 amino acids. Germline CDR1 reads SGHTA; CDR2 reads FQGTGA. CDR3 protein: CASSPSGGYEQYF. For the CDR3, the DNA is TGTGCCAGCAGCCCCTCCGGAGGGTACGAGCAGTACTTC.

Of note for this clone: Other DNA sequences within the sample encode an identical CDR3. The V gene is TRBV4-2, the J gene TRBJ2-5; 15 bases are shared with TRBD2. Germline V CDR1 and CDR2: LGHNA, YNFKEQ. The CDR3 totals 16 residues. J lost 9 bases, V lost 0 bases, and 5 bases had no gene match. The CDR3 here is CASSQDPGTSGRPQYF. CDR3 DNA sequence: TGTGCCAGCAGCCAAGATCCCGGGACTAGCGGGAGGCCCCAGTACTTC.